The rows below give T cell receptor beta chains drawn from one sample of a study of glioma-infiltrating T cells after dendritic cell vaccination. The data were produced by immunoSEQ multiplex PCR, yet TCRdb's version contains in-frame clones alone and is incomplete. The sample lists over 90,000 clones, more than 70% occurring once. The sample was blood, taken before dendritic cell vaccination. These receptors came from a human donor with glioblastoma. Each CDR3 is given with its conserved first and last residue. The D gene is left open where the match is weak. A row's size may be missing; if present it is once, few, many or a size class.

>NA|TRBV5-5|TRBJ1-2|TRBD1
CASSLRQGRVLNYGYTF
TGTGCCAGCAGCTTGAGACAGGGACGAGTCTTAAACTATGGCTACACCTTC
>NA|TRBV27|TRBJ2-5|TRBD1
CASSGQGQETQYF
TGTGCCAGCAGTGGACAGGGGCAAGAGACCCAGTACTTC
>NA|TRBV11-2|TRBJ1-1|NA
CASSLDQGNTEAFF
TGTGCCAGCAGCTTAGATCAGGGAAACACTGAAGCTTTCTTT
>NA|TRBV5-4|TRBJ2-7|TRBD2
CASSSGLAREQYF
TGTGCCAGCAGTTCGGGACTAGCTCGCGAGCAGTACTTC
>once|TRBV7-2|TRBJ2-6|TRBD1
CASSLGPQRGLSGANVLTF
TGTGCCAGCAGCTTAGGCCCTCAGAGGGGGCTCTCTGGGGCCAACGTCCTGACTTTC
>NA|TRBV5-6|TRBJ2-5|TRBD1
CASSSGQGPQETQYF
TGTGCCAGCAGCTCTGGACAGGGGCCCCAAGAGACCCAGTACTTC
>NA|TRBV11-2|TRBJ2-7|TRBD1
CASSLRTGGEQYF
TGTGCCAGCAGCTTAAGGACAGGGGGCGAGCAGTACTTC
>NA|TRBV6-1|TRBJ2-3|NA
CASSRDPGDTQYF
TGTGCCAGCAGTCGAGATCCGGGGGATACGCAGTATTTT
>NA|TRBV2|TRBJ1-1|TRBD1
CASSVRDRVTEAFF
TGTGCCAGCAGTGTTCGGGACAGGGTCACTGAAGCTTTCTTT
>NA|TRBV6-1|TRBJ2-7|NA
CASSELQSSYEQYF
TGTGCCAGCAGTGAACTACAGAGCTCCTACGAGCAGTACTTC
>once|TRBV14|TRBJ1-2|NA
CASSQDIRGSRGYTF
TGTGCCAGCAGCCAAGATATCAGGGGAAGCCGCGGCTACACCTTC
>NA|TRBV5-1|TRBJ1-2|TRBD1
CASSLGDRYYTF
TGCGCCAGCAGCTTGGGGGACAGATACTACACCTTC
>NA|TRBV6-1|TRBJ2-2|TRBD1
CASRDRGPNTGELFF
TGTGCCAGCAGGGACAGGGGGCCCAACACCGGGGAGCTGTTTTTT
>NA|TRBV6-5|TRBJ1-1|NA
CASSRLGGDGAFF
TGTGCCAGCAGCCGCCTGGGGGGGGACGGGGCTTTCTTT
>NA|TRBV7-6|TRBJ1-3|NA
CASSGGFLGNTIYF
TGTGCCAGCAGCGGAGGGTTTCTAGGAAACACCATATATTTT
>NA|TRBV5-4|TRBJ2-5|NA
CASSLELVQETQYF
TGTGCCAGCAGCTTGGAACTAGTACAGGAGACCCAGTACTTC
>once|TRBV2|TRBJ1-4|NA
CASRGHLNEKLFF
TGTGCCAGCAGGGGACACCTAAATGAAAAACTGTTTTTT
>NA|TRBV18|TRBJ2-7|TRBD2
CASSPPLAGGYEQYF
TGTGCCAGCTCACCACCGCTAGCGGGGGGCTACGAGCAGTACTTC
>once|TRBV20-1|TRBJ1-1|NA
CSARTRPEAFF
TGCAGTGCTAGAACTCGCCCTGAAGCTTTCTTT
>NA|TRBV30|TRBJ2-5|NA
CAWSVQGRGQETQYF
TGTGCCTGGAGTGTCCAGGGCAGGGGACAAGAGACCCAGTACTTC
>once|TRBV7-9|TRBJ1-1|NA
CASSGTLNTEAFF
TGTGCCAGTTCCGGGACTCTGAACACTGAAGCTTTCTTT
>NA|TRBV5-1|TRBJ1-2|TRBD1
CASSTDTGEYYGYTF
TGCGCCAGCAGCACCGACACAGGGGAATACTATGGCTACACCTTC
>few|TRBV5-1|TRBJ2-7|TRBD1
CASSLEGQGPRQQYF
TGCGCCAGCAGCTTGGAGGGACAGGGCCCTAGGCAGCAGTACTTC
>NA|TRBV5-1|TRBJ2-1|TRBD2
CASSLLAGFSYNEQFF
TGCGCCAGCAGCTTGCTAGCGGGATTCTCCTACAATGAGCAGTTCTTC
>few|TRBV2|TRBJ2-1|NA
CASSPRNEQFF
TGTGCCAGCAGTCCTCGTAATGAGCAGTTCTTC
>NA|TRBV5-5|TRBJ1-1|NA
CASSFVKNTEAFF
TGTGCCAGCAGCTTTGTCAAGAACACTGAAGCTTTCTTT
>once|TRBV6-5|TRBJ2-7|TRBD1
CASSYDRGGYEQYF
TGTGCCAGCAGTTACGACAGGGGGGGATACGAGCAGTACTTC
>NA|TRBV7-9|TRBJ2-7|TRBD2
CASSELLAGGLVYEQYF
TGTGCCAGCAGCGAACTACTAGCGGGGGGCCTAGTTTACGAGCAGTACTTC
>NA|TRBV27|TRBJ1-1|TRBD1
CASSLRQGF
TGTGCCAGCAGTTTAAGACAGGGTTTT
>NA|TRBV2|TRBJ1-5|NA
CASSEHDSFNQPQHF
TGTGCCAGCAGTGAACACGACAGTTTCAATCAGCCCCAGCATTTT
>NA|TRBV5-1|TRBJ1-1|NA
CASSSSRANTEAFF
TGCGCCAGCAGCTCATCCAGGGCTAACACTGAAGCTTTCTTT
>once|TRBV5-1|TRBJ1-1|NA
CASSRQAGGTEAFF
TGCGCCAGCAGCAGGCAGGCGGGGGGCACTGAAGCTTTCTTT
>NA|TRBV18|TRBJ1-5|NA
CASSATESNQPQHF
TGTGCCAGCTCAGCGACAGAGAGCAATCAGCCCCAGCATTTT
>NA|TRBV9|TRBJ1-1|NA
CASSVGRGTEAFF
TGTGCCAGCAGCGTAGGAAGGGGCACTGAAGCTTTCTTT